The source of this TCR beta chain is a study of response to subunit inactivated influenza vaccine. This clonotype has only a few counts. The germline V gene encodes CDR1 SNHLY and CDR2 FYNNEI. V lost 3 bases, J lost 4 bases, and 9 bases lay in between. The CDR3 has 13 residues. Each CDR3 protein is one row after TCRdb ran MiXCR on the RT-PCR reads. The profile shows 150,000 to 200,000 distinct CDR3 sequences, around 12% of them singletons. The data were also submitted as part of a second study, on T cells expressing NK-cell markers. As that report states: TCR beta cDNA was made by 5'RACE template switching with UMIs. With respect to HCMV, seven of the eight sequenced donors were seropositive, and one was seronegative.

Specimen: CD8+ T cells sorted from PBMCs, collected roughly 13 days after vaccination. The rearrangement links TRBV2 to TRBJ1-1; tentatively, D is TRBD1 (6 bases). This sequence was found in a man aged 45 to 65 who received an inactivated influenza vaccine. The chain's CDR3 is CASSEGRGTEAFF. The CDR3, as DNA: TGTGCCAGCAGTGAGGGCAGGGGCACTGAAGCTTTCTTT. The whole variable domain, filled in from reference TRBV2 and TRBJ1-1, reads EPEVTQTPSHQVTQMGQEVILRCVPISNHLYFYWYRQILGQKVEFLVSFYNNEISEKSEIFDDQFSVERPDGSNFTLKIRSTKLEDSAMYFCASSEGRGTEAFFGQGTRLTVV.